This T cell receptor beta chain was retrieved from a study of post-analysis software for immune sequencing data. Overall study results and limits: Five TRBV segments (TRBV5-6, TRBV5-1 and TRBV20-1 among them) occurred more frequently in patients than in controls. Among multiple sclerosis patients, normalized Chao1 diversity was significantly below that of controls.

This CDR3 region has 14 residues. V lost 4 bases and J 4 bases, leaving 13 bases between the germline ends. Germline loops: CDR1 SGHDN, CDR2 FVKESK. Unique molecular identifiers were carried by the TCR beta cDNA libraries. TCRdb re-derived calls from the PCR reads in MiXCR, one entry per CDR3 protein. The table shows approximately 400,000 distinct CDR3 sequences, with roughly 35% occurring only once. For this clonotype: Its antigen is unknown.

The rearrangement links TRBV14 to TRBJ1-1; tentatively, D is TRBD1 (6 bases). This sequence was found in a girl between 10 and 17 years old with multiple sclerosis. Specimen: blood. The CDR3 loop reads CASSPGQWSTEAFF. In DNA form, the CDR3 reads TGTGCCAGCAGCCCCGGACAGTGGAGCACTGAAGCTTTCTTT.